Sequencing of this T cell receptor beta chain was carried out in a study of cytomegalovirus exposure and HLA in healthy donors. Primers included in the PCR were 60 Vbeta and 13 Jbeta primers. The repertoire was sequenced with immunoSEQ multiplex PCR; TCRdb's copy has only in-frame clones and lacks some. The sample carries under 250,000 clones, 70% to 85% recorded once. Looked up from germline, CDR1 is SGHDN and CDR2 is FVKESK. The CDR3 consists of 18 residues. V was pared by 0 bases and J by 3 bases, with 11 bases of the junction left unmatched. V and J are TRBV14 and TRBJ2-3, with 8 bases aligning to TRBD1. The receptor was derived from a woman aged 25 to 45 in good health and CMV-seropositive. Material: PBMCs. CDR3 sequence reads: CASSQDRRSGGMTDTQYF. The CDR3 coding sequence is TGTGCCAGCAGCCAAGATCGTCGGTCAGGGGGCATGACAGATACGCAGTATTTT.